This T cell receptor (beta chain) was obtained from a study of blood T cell repertoires in COVID-19 (dated by TCRdb to 2018 to 2020). The study in broad terms: The collaborator samples originated in the United States, Italy and Spain and spanned the acute and convalescent phases of COVID-19. The material from the prospective study consisted of cDNA or gDNA derived from T cells, B-cell-depleted T cells, or PBMCs. The dataset comprised deeply sampled blood TCRbeta repertoires from subjects exposed to, actively infected with, or recovered from COVID-19. The repertoires were released in a freely available public database intended as a resource for research on the immune response to SARS-CoV-2. Samples came from the ongoing ImmuneRACE study (first 160 participants) plus 1,254 subjects from 6 global collaborators. The sample metadata nearly always contained a de-identified subject ID, COVID-19 status, age in years and sex. Where HLA class I and class II types were available, the types were taken from metadata supplied by the sample provider, not from assay-based typing.

Samples from volunteer blood donors who had recovered from COVID-19 were contributed by a second Seattle source. Whole blood was collected in K2EDTA tubes by collaborating institutions according to the institutions' own protocols. For TCRbeta analysis, collaborators shipped samples in one of three forms: frozen whole blood, isolated PBMCs, or DNA extracted from either of those sample types. Summary of the overall study and its limitations: Clinical and demographic metadata were provided uncurated, with the amount varying by source and participant.

This clone was counted once. Its antigen target is currently unknown. Nothing much larger sits one base from this clone, and base qualities are not available. Deletion took 4 bases off V and 4 bases off J, with a span of 15 bases between the germline ends. The CDR3 contains 15 residues, cysteine and phenylalanine counted. The kept DNA is CDR3 alone, 45 bases in frame from the first base. For CDR1 and CDR2, the germline V gene lists SGHDT and YYEEEE. TCRbeta CDR3 regions were amplified from genomic DNA by means of the immunoSEQ Assay, a bias-controlled multiplex PCR. The authors processed their data as follows. The number of nucleated cells in each sample was estimated from the amplification of reference gene primers within the assay. To quantify the absolute abundance of each unique TCRbeta CDR3 rearrangement, sequence reads were collapsed and filtered. Productive Simpson clonality was computed per sample as the square root of Simpson's diversity index over productive rearrangements. In its TCRdb copy, this immuneACCESS table keeps in-frame sequences only and misses some clones. Where compared with another copy, unresolved V genes explain less than half of these, and the others have no known cause. The DNA was the basis for D and trimming; V, J and clone size are from that table. The sample table holds roughly 300,000 clones, of which around 89% were seen once. The ten top clones hold under 6.5% of the sample.

Sequencing used peripheral blood. This receptor was obtained from a man aged 18 to 35 who had recovered from COVID-19. This sequence uses TRBV5-6 and TRBJ1-5; TRBD1 is a possible D gene, resting on 5 matching bases. At the DNA level, the sequence is TGTGCCAGCAGCCAGATCGGGGCGGGGAATCAGCCCCAGCATTTT. The translation is CASSQIGAGNQPQHF.